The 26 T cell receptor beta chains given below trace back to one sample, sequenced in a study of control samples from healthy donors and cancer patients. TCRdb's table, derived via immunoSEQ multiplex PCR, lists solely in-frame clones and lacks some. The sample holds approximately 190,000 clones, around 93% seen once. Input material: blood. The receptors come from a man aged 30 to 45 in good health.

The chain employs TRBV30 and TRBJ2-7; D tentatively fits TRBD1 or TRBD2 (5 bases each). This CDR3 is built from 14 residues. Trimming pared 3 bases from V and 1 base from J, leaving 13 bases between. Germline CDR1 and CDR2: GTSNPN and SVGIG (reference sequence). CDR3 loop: CAWRGWGSSYEQYF. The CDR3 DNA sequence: TGTGCCTGGAGGGGATGGGGGTCGTCCTACGAGCAGTACTTC.

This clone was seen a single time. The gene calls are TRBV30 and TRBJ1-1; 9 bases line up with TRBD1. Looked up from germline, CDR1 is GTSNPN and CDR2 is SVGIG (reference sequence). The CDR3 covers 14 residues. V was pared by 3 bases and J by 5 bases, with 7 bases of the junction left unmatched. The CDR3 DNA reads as TGTGCCTGGAGCAAGGACAGGGGTAAAACTGAAGCTTTCTTT. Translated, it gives CAWSKDRGKTEAFF.

CDR3 bases: TGTGCCAGTAGGGCTGGACAGGGAAACACTGAAGCTTTCTTT. Its protein product is CASRAGQGNTEAFF. This chain links TRBV19 with TRBJ1-1; the match to TRBD1 covers 8 bases. This CDR3 has 14 amino acids. Germline trimming cut 6 bases from V and 2 bases from J; bases unmatched to any gene: 5. CDR1 is LNHDA, CDR2 SQIVND, per germline (reference sequence).

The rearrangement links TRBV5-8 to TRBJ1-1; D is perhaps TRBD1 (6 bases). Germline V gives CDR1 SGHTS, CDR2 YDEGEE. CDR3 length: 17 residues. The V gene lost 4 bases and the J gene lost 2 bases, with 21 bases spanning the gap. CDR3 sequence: CASSPLQGPRSNTEAFF. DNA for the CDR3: TGTGCCAGCAGCCCTCTCCAGGGGCCCCGATCAAACACTGAAGCTTTCTTT.

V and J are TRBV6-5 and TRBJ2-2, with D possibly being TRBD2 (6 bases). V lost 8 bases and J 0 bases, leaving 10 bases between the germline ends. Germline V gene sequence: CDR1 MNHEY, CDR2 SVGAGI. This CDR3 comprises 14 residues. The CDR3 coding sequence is TGTGCCAGCGGGACTTCCCCGAACACCGGGGAGCTGTTTTTT. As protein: CASGTSPNTGELFF.

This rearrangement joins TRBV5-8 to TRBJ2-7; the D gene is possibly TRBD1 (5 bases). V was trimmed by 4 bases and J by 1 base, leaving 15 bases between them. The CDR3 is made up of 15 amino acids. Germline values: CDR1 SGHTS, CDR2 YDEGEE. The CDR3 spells CASSPRAAGSYEQYF. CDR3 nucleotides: TGTGCCAGCAGCCCCCGGGCGGCAGGGTCCTACGAGCAGTACTTC.

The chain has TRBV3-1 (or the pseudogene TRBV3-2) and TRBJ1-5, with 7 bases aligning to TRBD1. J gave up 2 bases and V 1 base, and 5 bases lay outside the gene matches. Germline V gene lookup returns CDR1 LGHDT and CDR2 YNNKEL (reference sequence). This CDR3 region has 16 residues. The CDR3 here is CASSQGGGGRNQPQHF. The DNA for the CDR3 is TGTGCCAGCAGCCAAGGGGGAGGGGGCCGCAATCAGCCCCAGCATTTT.

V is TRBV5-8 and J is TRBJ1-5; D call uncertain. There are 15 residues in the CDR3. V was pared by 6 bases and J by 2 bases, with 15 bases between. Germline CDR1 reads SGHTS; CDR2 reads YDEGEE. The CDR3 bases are TGTGCCAGCAAAAGGGAGACCCAGGGCAATCAGCCCCAGCATTTT. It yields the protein CASKRETQGNQPQHF.

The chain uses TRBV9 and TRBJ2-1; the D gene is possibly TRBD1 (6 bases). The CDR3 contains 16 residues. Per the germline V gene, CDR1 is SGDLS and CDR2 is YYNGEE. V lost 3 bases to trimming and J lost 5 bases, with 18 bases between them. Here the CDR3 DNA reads TGTGCCAGCAGCGCCGATCGGGATAGGGGGAACAATGAGCAGTTCTTC. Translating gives CASSADRDRGNNEQFF.

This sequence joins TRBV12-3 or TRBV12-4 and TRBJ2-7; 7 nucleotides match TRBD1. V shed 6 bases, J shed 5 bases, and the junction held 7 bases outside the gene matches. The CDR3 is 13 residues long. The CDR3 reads CASRQQGFHEQYF. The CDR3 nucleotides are TGTGCCAGCAGACAACAGGGGTTCCACGAGCAGTACTTC.

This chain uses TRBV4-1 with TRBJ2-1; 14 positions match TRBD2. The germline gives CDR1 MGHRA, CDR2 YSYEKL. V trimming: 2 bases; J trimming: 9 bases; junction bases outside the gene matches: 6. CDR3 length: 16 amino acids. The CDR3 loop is CASSQQGLAGAGEQFF. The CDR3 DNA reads TGCGCCAGCAGCCAACAGGGACTAGCGGGGGCGGGTGAGCAGTTCTTC.

CDR3 residues: CAWSTQGIAFF. The CDR3 DNA follows: TGTGCCTGGAGTACCCAGGGTATTGCTTTCTTT. The rearrangement uses TRBV30 and TRBJ1-1; D perhaps matches TRBD1 (5 bases). The germline V gene has CDR1 GTSNPN and CDR2 SVGIG (reference sequence). Between the trimmed V and J ends, which lost 2 bases and 11 bases, there was a span of 12 bases. This CDR3 is built from 11 residues. The full variable domain, its missing parts supplied by reference TRBV30 and TRBJ1-1, is SQTIHQWPATLVQPVGSPLSLECTVEGTSNPNLYWYRQAAGRGLQLLFYSVGIGQISSEVPQNLSASRPQDRQFILSSKKLLLSDSGFYLCAWSTQGIAFFGQGTRLTVV.

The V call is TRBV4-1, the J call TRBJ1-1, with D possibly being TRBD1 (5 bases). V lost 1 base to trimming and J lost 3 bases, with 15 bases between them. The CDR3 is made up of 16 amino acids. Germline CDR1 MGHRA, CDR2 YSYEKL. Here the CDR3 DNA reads TGCGCCAGCAGCCAAGTACTTCTTTCAGGGTACACTGAAGCTTTCTTT. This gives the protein CASSQVLLSGYTEAFF.

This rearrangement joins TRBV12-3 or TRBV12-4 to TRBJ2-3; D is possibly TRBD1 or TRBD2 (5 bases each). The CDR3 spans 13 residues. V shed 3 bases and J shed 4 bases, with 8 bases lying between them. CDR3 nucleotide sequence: TGTGCCAGCAGTTTGGGGGATGCAGATACGCAGTATTTT. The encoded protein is CASSLGDADTQYF.

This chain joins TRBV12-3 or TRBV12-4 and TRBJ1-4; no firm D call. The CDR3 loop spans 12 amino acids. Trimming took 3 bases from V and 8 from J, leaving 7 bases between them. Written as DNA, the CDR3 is TGTGCCAGCAGTTTTCGTCAGGAAAAACTGTTTTTT. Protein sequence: CASSFRQEKLFF.

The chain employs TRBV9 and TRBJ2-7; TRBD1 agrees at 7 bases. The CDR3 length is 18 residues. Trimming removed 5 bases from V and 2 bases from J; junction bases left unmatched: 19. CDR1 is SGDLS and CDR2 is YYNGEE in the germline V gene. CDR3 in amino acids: CASSPLPFRDRTTYEQYF. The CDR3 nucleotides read TGTGCCAGCAGTCCTCTACCATTCCGGGACAGAACTACCTACGAGCAGTACTTC. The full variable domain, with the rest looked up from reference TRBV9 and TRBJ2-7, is DSGVTQTPKHLITATGQRVTLRCSPRSGDLSVYWYQQSLDQGLQFLIQYYNGEERAKGNILERFSAQQFPDLHSELNLSSLELGDSALYFCASSPLPFRDRTTYEQYFGPGTRLTVT.

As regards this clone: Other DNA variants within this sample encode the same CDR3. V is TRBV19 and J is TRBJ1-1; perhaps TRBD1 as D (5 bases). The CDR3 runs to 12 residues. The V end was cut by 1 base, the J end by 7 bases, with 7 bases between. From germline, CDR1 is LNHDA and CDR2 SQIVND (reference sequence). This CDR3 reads CASSIGGSEAFF. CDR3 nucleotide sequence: TGTGCCAGTAGTATAGGGGGCAGTGAAGCTTTCTTT.

The CDR3 DNA reads as TGTGCCACCCTGACCGGGGGGGGCACTGAAGCTTTCTTT. Encoded protein: CATLTGGGTEAFF. The chain combines TRBV7-9 with TRBJ1-1; D is possibly TRBD1 (5 bases). CDR1 SEHNR and CDR2 FQNEAQ come from the germline V gene (reference sequence). The CDR3 covers 13 residues. Trimming took 10 bases from V and 4 from J, leaving 16 bases between them.

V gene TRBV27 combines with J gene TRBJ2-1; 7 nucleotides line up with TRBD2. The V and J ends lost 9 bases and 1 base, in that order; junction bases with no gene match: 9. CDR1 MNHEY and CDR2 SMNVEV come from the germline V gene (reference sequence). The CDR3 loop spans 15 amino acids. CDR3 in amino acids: CASAWDYRSYNEQFF. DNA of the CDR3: TGTGCCAGTGCCTGGGACTACCGGTCCTACAATGAGCAGTTCTTC.

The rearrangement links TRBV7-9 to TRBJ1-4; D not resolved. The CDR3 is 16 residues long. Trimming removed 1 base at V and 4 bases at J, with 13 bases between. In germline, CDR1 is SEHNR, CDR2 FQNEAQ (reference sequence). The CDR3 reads CASSLGYRGRNEKLFF. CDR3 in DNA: TGTGCCAGCAGCTTAGGGTACCGCGGACGTAATGAAAAACTGTTTTTT. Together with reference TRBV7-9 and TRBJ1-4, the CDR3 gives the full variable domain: DTGVSQNPRHKITKRGQNVTFRCDPISEHNRLYWYRQTLGQGPEFLTYFQNEAQLEKSRLLSDRFSAERPKGSFSTLEIQRTEQGDSAMYLCASSLGYRGRNEKLFFGSGTQLSVL.

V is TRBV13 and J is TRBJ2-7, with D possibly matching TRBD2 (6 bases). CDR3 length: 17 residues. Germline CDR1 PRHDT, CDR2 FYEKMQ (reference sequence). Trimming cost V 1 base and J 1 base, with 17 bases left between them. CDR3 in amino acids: CASSLAWDSTRSYEQYF. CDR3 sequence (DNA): TGTGCCAGCAGCTTAGCCTGGGACTCCACCCGATCCTACGAGCAGTACTTC. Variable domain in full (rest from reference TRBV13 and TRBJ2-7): AAGVIQSPRHLIKEKRETATLKCYPIPRHDTVYWYQQGPGQDPQFLISFYEKMQSDKGSIPDRFSAQQFSDYHSELNMSSLELGDSALYFCASSLAWDSTRSYEQYFGPGTRLTVT.

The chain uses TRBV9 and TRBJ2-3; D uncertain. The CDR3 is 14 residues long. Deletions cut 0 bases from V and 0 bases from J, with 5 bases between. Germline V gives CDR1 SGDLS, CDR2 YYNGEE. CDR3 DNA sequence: TGTGCCAGCAGCGTAGTGAGCAGCACAGATACGCAGTATTTT. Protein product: CASSVVSSTDTQYF.

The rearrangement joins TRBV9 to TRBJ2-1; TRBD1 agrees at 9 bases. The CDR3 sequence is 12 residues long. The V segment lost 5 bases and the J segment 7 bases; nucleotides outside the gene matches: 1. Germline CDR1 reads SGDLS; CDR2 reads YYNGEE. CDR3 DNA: TGTGCCAGCAGAGGGACAGGGAATGAGCAGTTCTTC. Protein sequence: CASRGTGNEQFF. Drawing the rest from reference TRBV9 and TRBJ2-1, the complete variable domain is DSGVTQTPKHLITATGQRVTLRCSPRSGDLSVYWYQQSLDQGLQFLIQYYNGEERAKGNILERFSAQQFPDLHSELNLSSLELGDSALYFCASRGTGNEQFFGPGTRLTVL.

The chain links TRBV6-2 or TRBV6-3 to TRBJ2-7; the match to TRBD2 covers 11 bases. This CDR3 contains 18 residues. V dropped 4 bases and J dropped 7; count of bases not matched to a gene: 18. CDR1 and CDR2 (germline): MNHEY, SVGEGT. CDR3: CASSSPWMLAGGSWEQYF. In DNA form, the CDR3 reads TGTGCCAGCAGTTCCCCCTGGATGCTAGCGGGGGGTTCATGGGAGCAGTACTTC.

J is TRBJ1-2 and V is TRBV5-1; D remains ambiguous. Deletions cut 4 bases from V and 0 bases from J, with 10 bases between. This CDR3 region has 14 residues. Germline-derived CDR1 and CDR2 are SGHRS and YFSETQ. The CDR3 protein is CASSLSTSNYGYTF. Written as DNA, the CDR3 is TGCGCCAGCAGCCTGAGTACCTCTAACTATGGCTACACCTTC.

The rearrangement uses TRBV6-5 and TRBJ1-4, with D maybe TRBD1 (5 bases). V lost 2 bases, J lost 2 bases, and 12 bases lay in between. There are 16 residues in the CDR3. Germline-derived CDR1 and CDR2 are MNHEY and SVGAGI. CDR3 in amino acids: CASSYTAGRTNEKLFF. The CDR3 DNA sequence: TGTGCCAGCAGTTACACCGCAGGGAGGACTAATGAAAAACTGTTTTTT.